The 5 T cell receptor beta chains below come from one sample, sequenced in a study of blood T cells in healthy people across ages. A second PCR, run for about 6 to 12 cycles, used a sample-barcoded 5' primer plus a J-beta primer mix. TCRdb passed the 5' RACE reads through MiXCR, listing each CDR3 protein once. In the table there are 850,000 to 1,100,000 distinct CDR3 sequences, more than 30% of which are singletons. What was sequenced was blood. These receptors came from a man aged 18 to 29 in good health.

The rearrangement links TRBV5-1 to TRBJ1-4; TRBD1 might be the D (5 bases). The CDR3 has 19 residues. CDR1 SGHRS and CDR2 YFSETQ come from the germline V gene. With 4 bases removed from V and 3 bases from J, the gap between germline ends came to 25 bases. DNA of the CDR3: TGCGCCAGCAGCGCCCAAGGAGGAGGGGTTCGGGCTGCTAATGAAAAACTGTTTTTT. It encodes CASSAQGGGVRAANEKLFF. The variable domain in full, with the rest retrieved from reference TRBV5-1 and TRBJ1-4, is KAGVTQTPRYLIKTRGQQVTLSCSPISGHRSVSWYQQTPGQGLQFLFEYFSETQRNKGNFPGRFSGRQFSNSRSEMNVSTLELGDSALYLCASSAQGGGVRAANEKLFFGSGTQLSVL.

This clonotype was picked up a small number of times. The V and J genes are TRBV28 and TRBJ1-6; no clear D. The CDR3 length is 15 residues. CDR1 and CDR2 (germline): MDHEN, SYDVKM. Trimming left V 5 bases short and J 6 bases short, with 14 bases between. The CDR3 DNA reads as TGTGCCAGCAGTCTTAGATCCCCAGTTAATTCACCCCTCCACTTT. Its protein is CASSLRSPVNSPLHF.

The rearrangement uses TRBV20-1 and TRBJ2-1; D call uncertain. TRBJ2-7 matches the DNA end more closely, so the J call is doubtful. Germline lookup yields CDR1 DFQATT and CDR2 SNEGSKA (reference sequence). This CDR3 has 16 residues. The CDR3 loop reads CSARDMTKSSYNEQYF. In DNA form, the CDR3 reads TGCAGTGCTAGAGATATGACGAAGAGCTCCTACAATGAGCAGTACTTC.

The chain recombines TRBV12-3 or TRBV12-4 with TRBJ1-6; 10 bases are shared with TRBD1. The CDR3 has 16 residues. V lost 3 bases to trimming and J lost 3 bases; unmatched junction nucleotides: 2. For the CDR3, the DNA is TGTGCCAGCAGTTTGACAGGGGGCTTCTATAATTCACCCCTCCACTTT. As protein: CASSLTGGFYNSPLHF.

The chain employs TRBV4-1 and TRBJ2-5; 13 bases match TRBD2. Germline V gives CDR1 MGHRA, CDR2 YSYEKL. The V segment lost 1 base and the J segment 5 bases; nucleotides outside the gene matches: 7. The CDR3 spans 17 residues. CDR3 sequence (DNA): TGCGCCAGCAGCCAAGTGGGACTAGCGGGGATTCCGGAGACCCAGTACTTC. It is translated as CASSQVGLAGIPETQYF.